This TCR beta chain was observed in a study of post-analysis software for immune sequencing data. Study details: Clinical courses comprised relapsing-remitting, secondary progressive and progressive-relapsing multiple sclerosis. Overall study findings and caveats: Patients showed TRBV5-6, TRBV5-1 and TRBV20-1 among several TRBV segments more frequent than in controls. Comparison with controls showed significantly lower normalized Chao1 diversity in multiple sclerosis patients.

Every TCR beta cDNA library bore unique molecular identifiers. Input of roughly 1 to 11 million T cells yielded 550,000 or so cDNA molecules. TCRdb reprocessed the PCR reads with MiXCR, giving one entry per CDR3 protein. The data hold hundreds of thousands of distinct CDR3 sequences, with around 47% observed a single time. About this clonotype: Its antigen is still unknown.

Germline V gives CDR1 SNHLY, CDR2 FYNNEI. The CDR3 runs 13 residues. Trimming pared 0 bases from V and 4 bases from J, leaving 7 bases between. The chain has TRBV2 and TRBJ2-7; D remains unclear. The TCR sequence derives from a girl aged 5-17 years with multiple sclerosis. Material: blood. CDR3 DNA sequence: TGTGCCAGCAGTGAAGCGGGCCCGTACGAGCAGTACTTC. It specifies CASSEAGPYEQYF.